This paragraph reports one T cell receptor beta chain. The source of the sample is a study of T cells in Graves' hyperthyroidism and ophthalmopathy. Researchers amplified the TCR beta CDR3 regions from RNA transcripts. TCR CDR3 underwent first-round RT-PCR with the HTBI primer set. From the multiplex PCR reads, TCRdb called clonotypes with MiXCR, one entry per CDR3 protein. The table lists 700,000 to 850,000 distinct CDR3 sequences, over 35% of them singletons. Graves' hyperthyroidism was deemed stable given no ophthalmopathy progression within 18 months. Diagnosis of hyperthyroidism was new in patients aged 18 to 65, and its duration was under 2 months. This sample holds PBMCs from roughly 10 ml fresh peripheral blood. The trim removed 5 bases at V and 3 bases at J, leaving 7 bases unmatched. Germline V gives CDR1 DFQATT, CDR2 SNEGSKA (reference sequence). The CDR3 consists of 13 residues.

Sequenced material: blood. This TCR came from a woman aged 40 to 50 with Graves' hyperthyroidism. The chain couples TRBV20-1 to TRBJ2-7; 7 bases align to TRBD1. The CDR3 DNA reads TGCAGTGCTGCCGGGACAGCTCTCTACGAGCAGTACTTC. As protein: CSAAGTALYEQYF.